This TCR beta chain comes out of a study of T-cell reconstitution after alpha-beta-depleted transplantation in children. The study, taken as a whole, reports: T-cell counts and diversity were attributed mostly to newly produced T cells one year after transplant. Alpha-beta T cells about two months after transplant reportedly derived from several hundred expanded graft clones. After transplant, high TCRbeta diversity at day 60 in some patients arose from surviving recipient T cells and thymic progenitors.

This clonotype has a count of ten or more. Its matching antigen is unknown. TCRbeta library preparation incorporated unique molecular identifiers. TCRdb itself ran the PCR reads through MiXCR, one entry per CDR3 protein. This sample carries around 700,000 distinct CDR3 sequences, around 14% of them seen once, and the ten largest clones take roughly 0.77%. This CDR3 comprises 12 residues. V was shortened by 5 bases and J by 7 bases, with 9 bases between the two germline ends. This rearrangement joins TRBV12-3 or TRBV12-4 to TRBJ2-4, with a tentative D call TRBD1 (5 bases). The sample here was PBMCs, taken before TCRalphabeta/CD19-depleted stem cell transplant. This TCR was sampled from a girl aged 2-9 years with congenital amegakaryocytic thrombocytopenia, due to receive a stem cell transplant. The CDR3 DNA is TGTGCCAGCAGTCCTCAGGGTAACATTCAGTACTTC. Amino acid sequence: CASSPQGNIQYF.